These T cell receptor beta chains were read from a single sample in a study of cytomegalovirus exposure and HLA in healthy donors. This table comes from immunoSEQ multiplex PCR, and its TCRdb copy is limited to in-frame clones, with some not included. This sample carries 200,000 or so clones, with about 1% going to the ten biggest clones. Sequencing was carried out using PBMCs. Every receptor here comes from a girl aged 2-10 years in good health and CMV-seropositive. Both conserved end residues are part of each CDR3. Each record gives: D gene, J gene, V gene, CDR3 protein, CDR3 DNA. The D gene is left open where the match is weak.

-	TRBJ1-5	TRBV5-1	CASSLSGDQPQHF	TGCGCCAGCAGCCTGAGCGGGGATCAGCCCCAGCATTTT
-	TRBJ2-7	TRBV7-9	CASSSFSGPYEQYF	TGTGCCAGCAGTTCGTTTAGCGGCCCCTACGAGCAGTACTTC
-	TRBJ1-1	TRBV7-9	CASSVNRDTEAFF	TGTGCCAGCAGCGTTAATCGGGACACTGAAGCTTTCTTT
-	TRBJ2-7	TRBV18	CASSPRTGNEQYF	TGTGCCAGCTCACCTAGAACAGGGAACGAGCAGTACTTC
TRBD2	TRBJ2-7	TRBV6-1	CATTGLAGGSYEQYF	TGTGCCACCACAGGACTAGCGGGAGGGTCCTACGAGCAGTACTTC
-	TRBJ2-1	TRBV7-6	CASSATVGAYNEQFF	TGTGCCAGCAGCGCAACTGTAGGGGCCTACAATGAGCAGTTCTTC
-	TRBJ2-1	TRBV2	CASSALTGEDEDEQFF	TGTGCCAGCAGTGCACTGACCGGAGAGGATGAGGATGAGCAGTTCTTC
-	TRBJ1-2	TRBV28	CASSLSWTDYGYTF	TGTGCCAGCAGTTTATCCTGGACAGACTATGGCTACACCTTC
-	TRBJ2-4	TRBV7-9	CASSPSSLRGAAKNIQYF	TGTGCCAGCAGCCCCAGTAGCCTACGGGGGGCGGCCAAAAACATTCAGTACTTC
-	TRBJ1-6	TRBV25-1	CASNRGLQSPLHF	TGTGCCAGCAATCGAGGGTTGCAGTCACCCCTCCACTTT
TRBD2	TRBJ2-2	TRBV29-1	CSVGTSGTGELFF	TGCAGCGTTGGGACTAGCGGGACCGGGGAGCTGTTTTTT
TRBD1	TRBJ2-7	TRBV7-9	CASSSVRDRNYEQYF	TGTGCCAGCAGCTCCGTCCGGGACAGAAACTACGAGCAGTACTTC
-	TRBJ1-1	TRBV7-2	CASSLMSSGGREAFF	TGTGCCAGCAGCTTAATGTCGTCGGGAGGAAGGGAAGCTTTCTTT
TRBD2	TRBJ2-3	TRBV27	CASSPKGLAGTDTQYF	TGTGCCAGCAGTCCAAAAGGACTAGCGGGCACAGATACGCAGTATTTT
-	TRBJ1-2	TRBV2	CASSPESPYGYTF	TGTGCCAGCAGTCCGGAGTCCCCCTATGGCTACACCTTC
TRBD1	TRBJ2-7	TRBV2	CASDRGSYEQYF	TGTGCCAGCGACAGGGGATCCTACGAGCAGTACTTC
-	TRBJ1-1	TRBV29-1	CSVLVNTEAFF	TGCAGCGTGTTAGTAAACACTGAAGCTTTCTTT
TRBD2	TRBJ2-7	TRBV13	CASSPRTSGTYEQYF	TGTGCCAGCAGCCCGAGGACTAGCGGGACCTACGAGCAGTACTTC
-	TRBJ2-3	TRBV4-1	CASSQVLSGGYTQYF	TGCGCCAGCAGCCAAGTTCTTAGCGGAGGATACACGCAGTATTTT
TRBD2	TRBJ2-3	TRBV7-2	CASSSPRTSGRETDTQYF	TGTGCCAGCAGCTCGCCTAGGACTAGCGGGAGGGAAACAGATACGCAGTATTTT
TRBD1	TRBJ2-1	TRBV9	CASSPRTGGAYEQFF	TGTGCCAGCAGCCCCCGGACAGGGGGCGCTTATGAGCAGTTCTTC
TRBD2	TRBJ2-7	TRBV14	CASSQVRTSAGGQYF	TGTGCCAGCAGCCAAGTGAGGACTAGCGCAGGCGGGCAGTACTTC
TRBD2	TRBJ2-3	TRBV7-9	CASSLGATSGRGNDTQYF	TGTGCCAGCAGCTTAGGGGCGACTAGCGGGAGAGGAAACGATACGCAGTATTTT
TRBD1	TRBJ1-2	TRBV27	CASSSGGTYGYTF	TGTGCCAGCAGTTCAGGGGGAACGTATGGCTACACCTTC
TRBD1	TRBJ1-4	TRBV11-2	CASSRRTGPSTNEKLFF	TGTGCCAGCAGCCGACGGACAGGGCCCTCAACTAATGAAAAACTGTTTTTT
TRBD2	TRBJ2-3	TRBV11-2	CASSPRASSGRNTQYF	TGTGCCAGCAGCCCGAGGGCGTCTAGCGGGAGAAATACGCAGTATTTT
TRBD1	TRBJ2-5	TRBV5-1	CASSLGDRSGETQYF	TGCGCCAGCAGCTTGGGGGACAGGTCTGGAGAGACCCAGTACTTC
TRBD2	TRBJ2-1	TRBV6-5	CASSYSPSGSNEQFF	TGTGCCAGCAGTTACTCGCCTAGCGGGAGTAATGAGCAGTTCTTC
TRBD2	TRBJ2-3	TRBV5-1	CASSLLGGSPDTQYF	TGCGCCAGCAGCTTGTTGGGCGGGAGCCCAGATACGCAGTATTTT
-	TRBJ1-1	TRBV25-1	CASSDPDYQRKAFF	TGTGCCAGCAGTGATCCAGATTATCAAAGAAAAGCTTTCTTT
TRBD2	TRBJ2-1	TRBV2	CASSVERESSGGSYNEQFF	TGTGCCAGCAGTGTGGAGCGGGAGTCCTCCGGTGGGTCCTACAATGAGCAGTTCTTC
TRBD2	TRBJ2-7	TRBV10-3	CAISDWGASGFSSYEQYF	TGTGCCATCAGTGATTGGGGGGCTAGCGGGTTCAGCTCCTACGAGCAGTACTTC
TRBD1	TRBJ1-2	TRBV5-4	CASSLADRVYGYTF	TGTGCCAGCAGCTTGGCCGACAGGGTCTATGGCTACACCTTC
-	TRBJ1-1	TRBV5-1	CASSFRVNTEAFF	TGCGCCAGCAGCTTTCGGGTGAACACTGAAGCTTTCTTT
TRBD1	TRBJ1-3	TRBV5-1	CASRQGQGNTIYF	TGCGCCAGCAGACAGGGGCAAGGAAACACCATATATTTT
-	TRBJ2-7	TRBV7-6	CASSRAPLGQNYEQYF	TGTGCCAGCAGCCGAGCTCCGTTGGGGCAGAACTACGAGCAGTACTTC
-	TRBJ2-1	TRBV29-1	CSVEGDSYNEQFF	TGCAGCGTTGAAGGGGACTCTTACAATGAGCAGTTCTTC
-	TRBJ2-2	TRBV6-4	CASSLRGQAGELFF	TGTGCCAGCAGTCTCAGGGGTCAGGCCGGGGAGCTGTTTTTT
-	TRBJ1-2	TRBV5-1	CASSLGHSNYGYTF	TGCGCCAGCAGCTTGGGGCATTCTAACTATGGCTACACCTTC